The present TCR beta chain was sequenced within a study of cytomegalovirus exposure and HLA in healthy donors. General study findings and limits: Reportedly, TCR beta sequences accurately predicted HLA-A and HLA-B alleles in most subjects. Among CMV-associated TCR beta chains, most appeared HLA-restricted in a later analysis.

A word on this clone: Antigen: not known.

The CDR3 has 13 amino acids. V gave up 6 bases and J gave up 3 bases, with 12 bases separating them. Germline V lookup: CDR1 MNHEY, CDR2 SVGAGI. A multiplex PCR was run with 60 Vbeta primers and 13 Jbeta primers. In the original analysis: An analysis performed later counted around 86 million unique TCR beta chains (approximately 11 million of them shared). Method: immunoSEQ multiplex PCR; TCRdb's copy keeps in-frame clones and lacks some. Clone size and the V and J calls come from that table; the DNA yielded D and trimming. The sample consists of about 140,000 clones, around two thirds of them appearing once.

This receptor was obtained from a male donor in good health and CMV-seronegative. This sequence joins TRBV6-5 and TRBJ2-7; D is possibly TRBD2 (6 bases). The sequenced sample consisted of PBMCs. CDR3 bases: TGTGCCAGCAGCCGCACTAGCTACTACGAGCAGTACTTC. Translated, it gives CASSRTSYYEQYF.